The present entry profiles one T cell receptor (beta chain) with its context. Its antigen is as yet unknown. The data were taken from a study of response to subunit inactivated influenza vaccine. MiXCR, run by TCRdb on the RT-PCR reads, gives a single entry per CDR3 protein. There are about 650,000 distinct CDR3 sequences in the sample; less than 15% occur only once, and 7.5% to 9% lies in the top ten. V lost 2 bases, J lost 5 bases, and 9 bases lay in between. The CDR3 has 14 amino acids. Germline-derived CDR1 and CDR2 are MNHEY and SVGAGI. Regarding the study as a whole: Authors suggested each seasonal influenza vaccination recruits few new T cells.

This receptor was identified in a man aged 50 or older who received an inactivated influenza vaccine. Sample: PBMCs from blood, taken around 15 days before vaccination. This chain connects TRBV6-5 to TRBJ2-2, with unresolved D. The CDR3 loop is CASSYLIVTGELFF. The CDR3 DNA sequence: TGTGCCAGCAGTTACCTCATAGTAACCGGGGAGCTGTTTTTT.